The entry below gives a single T cell receptor (beta chain) sequence along with its context. This clone was observed a few times. What this receptor recognizes is not known. Per-nucleotide qualities are absent, and no much larger clonotype sits a single base away. This sample was included in a study of pediatric ulcerative colitis (dated by TCRdb to about 2019). Looking at the study overall: From under 10 newly diagnosed, treatment-naive pediatric ulcerative colitis patients and four non-IBD control children, paired blood and rectal samples were collected.

Controls underwent colonoscopy for suspected IBD, had macroscopically and histologically normal endoscopy, and were not diagnosed with IBD within the following year. Blood was sampled at the same time as the colonoscopy. The Wizard kit (Promega) was used to extract genomic DNA from the blood and intestinal samples. Taken from the germline V gene, the CDR1 and CDR2 loops are SGHRS and YFSETQ. The CDR3, from cysteine to phenylalanine, totals 14 residues. Left in the record is the CDR3 DNA by itself, 42 bases read in frame from the first base. Compared with germline, V lacks 4 bases and J lacks 8 bases; bases without a gene match: 8. Broad study findings and their caveats: The healthy control group was small, consisting of only a handful of individuals. Two rectal CDR3 clonotypes turned up in every ulcerative colitis patient but in none of the controls. For technical reasons, blood samples from a couple of patients gave substantially fewer templates, and these samples were excluded from the blood-rectal overlap analysis. Rectal repertoire features separated controls, mild-moderate and acute severe colitis patients; acute severe colitis showed reduced rectal diversity due to clonal expansions. Because repertoires came from total lymphocyte DNA, patterns in rare subsets such as regulatory T cells may not be reflected. Clonal overlap between a subject's own blood and rectum was significantly greater in ulcerative colitis patients than in controls, which suggests more T cell trafficking to inflamed tissue.

Rearranged CDR3 beta regions were amplified from genomic DNA with multiplex V and J primers using the immunoSEQ TRB Survey service. To keep depth equal across samples, survey-level sequencing depth of up to 500,000 reads per sample was applied. Libraries were purified, pooled and sequenced on Illumina technology. The authors' analysis ran thus. immunoSEQ online tools were used for productive clonality, sample overlap, pairwise scatters, CDR3 beta length, V/D/J gene usage and productiveness. Calculated diversity was the number of unique rearrangements divided by total templates times 100; Shannon and Simpson indices were also computed. For principal component analysis, Z-score normalized data were analyzed with the R prcomp function and the ggbiplot package. Morisita's index was used to quantify blood-rectal clonal overlap within each subject. Held by TCRdb, this immuneACCESS table contains in-frame sequences only and omits some clones. Under half of the omission traces to an unresolved V gene where checked; the cause of the rest is unknown. For V, J and clone size, that table is used; D and trimming come from the DNA. This sample holds more than 45,000 clones; about 89% were observed only once. 1.5% of the sample belongs to the ten largest clones.

Recombination linked TRBV5-1 to TRBJ1-2; 10 central bases correspond to TRBD1. The sequencing input was blood. This receptor was taken from a boy aged 5 to 17 who was a control in a study of pediatric ulcerative colitis. The DNA sequence reads TGCGCCAGCAGCGAGGGCGGGACAGGGGACGGCTACACCTTC. This sequence encodes CASSEGGTGDGYTF.